This TCR beta chain was identified during a study of T cell repertoires in cytomegalovirus infection. Remarks on this clonotype: Its target is unknown.

TCRdb re-called the reads through MiXCR, storing one row per CDR3 protein. The repertoire holds about 400,000 distinct CDR3 sequences, with roughly 34% as singletons. The V and J ends lost 1 base and 6 bases, in that order; junction bases with no gene match: 12. Germline V gives CDR1 LGHNA, CDR2 YSLEER. There are 16 residues in the CDR3. This TCR derives from a human donor in good health (CMV status not recorded). Some clones in this sample may be carry-over from other donors' samples. The sequences come from cultured PBMCs, collected from culture after CMV antigen stimulation. The chain recombines TRBV4-3 with TRBJ2-7; 7 positions agree with TRBD2. The CDR3 DNA follows: TGCGCCAGCAGCCAAGGGCTAGCGGTTACTGGGGGCGAGCAGTACTTC. This encodes CASSQGLAVTGGEQYF.